This TCR beta chain is drawn from a study of shared clonotypes between healthy human individuals. Study-wide results and caveats: The study generally estimated greater richness for naive than memory subsets.

As concerns this clone: Its antigen is currently unknown.

Using immunoSEQ multiplex PCR, the repertoire was profiled, and TCRdb retains in-frame clones only, with some absent. The data contain 2 million to 3 million clones, 93% of them singletons. CDR1 is SGHVS and CDR2 is FNYEAQ in the germline V gene. V lost 3 bases, J lost 0 bases, and 17 bases stayed unmatched. There are 20 residues in the CDR3. Sequenced input: naive CD4+ T cells from PBMCs. The subset here: CD45RA+ positively selected. V gene TRBV7-6 combines with J gene TRBJ2-1; TRBD2 matches at 7 bases. This clonotype was obtained from a man between 18 and 29 years old in good health. Some clones in this sample may be carry-over from other donors' samples. CDR3 DNA: TGTGCCAGCAGCTTTCCGATTTTGGCTAGCGGCCCGAGCTCCTACAATGAGCAGTTCTTC. Translated: CASSFPILASGPSSYNEQFF. The full variable domain, with the rest looked up from reference TRBV7-6 and TRBJ2-1, is GAGVSQSPRYKVTKRGQDVALRCDPISGHVSLYWYRQALGQGPEFLTYFNYEAQQDKSGLPNDRFSAERPEGSISTLTIQRTEQRDSAMYRCASSFPILASGPSSYNEQFFGPGTRLTVL.